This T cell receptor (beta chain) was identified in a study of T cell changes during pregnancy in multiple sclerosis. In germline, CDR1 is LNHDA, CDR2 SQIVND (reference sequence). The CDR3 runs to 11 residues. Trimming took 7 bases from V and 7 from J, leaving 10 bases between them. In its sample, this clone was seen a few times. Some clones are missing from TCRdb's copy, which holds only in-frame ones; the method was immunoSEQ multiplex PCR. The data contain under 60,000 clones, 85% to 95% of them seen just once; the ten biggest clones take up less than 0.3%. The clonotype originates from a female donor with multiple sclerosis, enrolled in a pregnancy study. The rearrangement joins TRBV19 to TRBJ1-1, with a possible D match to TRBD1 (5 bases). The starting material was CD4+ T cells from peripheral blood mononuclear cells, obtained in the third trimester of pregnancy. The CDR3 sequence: CASTPGVEAFF. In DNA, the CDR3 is TGTGCCAGTACTCCGGGGGTTGAAGCTTTCTTT.